These 17 T cell receptor beta chains share one sample of origin, sequenced in a study of blood T cell repertoires in COVID-19 (dated by TCRdb to the early 2020s). Library creation used the immunoSEQ multiplex PCR assay. This immuneACCESS table, as held by TCRdb, lists in-frame sequences with V and J called but not all clones. Of the missing ones, under half trace to an unresolved V gene in checked studies; the others have no known cause. For this sample the table gives 150,000 to 200,000 clones, of which about 83% were detected only once. The ten most abundant clones make up about 4% of the sample. Specimen: PBMCs or T cells enriched from blood (not recorded which). These receptors all come from a woman in her fifties or sixties in a cohort exposed to, infected with or recovered from COVID-19 (not recorded which).

This sequence joins TRBV21-1 and TRBJ1-3; no check of the table's D call, TRBD1, against the DNA was made. TRBV21-1 is marked as a pseudogene. This CDR3 spans 17 amino acids. CDR3 protein: CARTDWDRGFSGNTIYF. The DNA of the CDR3 is TGTGCCAGAACAGACTGGGACAGGGGATTTTCTGGAAACACCATATATTTT.

This chain links TRBV4-2 with TRBJ1-5; TRBD1 might be the D (5 bases). The germline V gene has CDR1 LGHNA and CDR2 YNFKEQ. Trimming stripped 2 bases from V and 4 bases from J, with 12 bases between. The CDR3 length is 15 residues. This chain's CDR3 is CASSQYSGENQPQHF. The CDR3 DNA reads TGTGCCAGCAGCCAATATTCGGGGGAAAATCAGCCCCAGCATTTT.

This chain joins TRBV28 and TRBJ2-1, with 8 bases identical to TRBD1. The junction had 8 bases not matched to a gene; V was cut back by 6 bases and J by 4 bases. Germline CDR1 and CDR2: MDHEN and SYDVKM. The CDR3 totals 15 residues. The CDR3 sequence is CASSRRTGYYNEQFF. In DNA, the CDR3 is TGTGCCAGCAGCCGCAGGACAGGGTATTACAATGAGCAGTTCTTC.

This sequence joins TRBV28 and TRBJ2-5; maybe TRBD2 (7 bases). The CDR3 spans 17 residues. CDR1 MDHEN and CDR2 SYDVKM come from the germline V gene. Trimming removed 5 bases at V and 1 base at J, with 20 bases between. Here the CDR3 reads CASSPPQGRAGQETQYF. CDR3 sequence (DNA): TGTGCCAGCAGTCCACCTCAGGGGAGGGCCGGCCAAGAGACCCAGTACTTC.

The rearrangement uses TRBV10-2 and TRBJ2-2; no clear D gene. CDR1 is WSHSY and CDR2 is SAAADI in the germline V gene. This CDR3 contains 16 residues. The V and J ends lost 3 bases and 7 bases respectively, with 18 bases between them. In DNA form, the CDR3 reads TGCGCCAGCAGTGATAACCCCTACGAACTTCGCGGGGAGCTGTTTTTT. Its protein is CASSDNPYELRGELFF.

This clone appeared once. This chain uses TRBV28 with TRBJ2-1, with no clear D. Germline loops: CDR1 MDHEN, CDR2 SYDVKM. There are 16 residues in the CDR3. V lost 1 base, J lost 0 bases, and 10 bases lay in between. CDR3 sequence reads: CASSLSPKLSYNEQFF. CDR3 DNA sequence: TGTGCCAGCAGTTTATCTCCGAAACTCTCCTACAATGAGCAGTTCTTC. The variable domain in full, with the rest retrieved from reference TRBV28 and TRBJ2-1, is DVKVTQSSRYLVKRTGEKVFLECVQDMDHENMFWYRQDPGLGLRLIYFSYDVKMKEKGDIPEGYSVSREKKERFSLILESASTNQTSMYLCASSLSPKLSYNEQFFGPGTRLTVL.

The chain employs TRBV19 and TRBJ1-2; weak D call: TRBD1 (6 bases). The CDR3 has 15 residues. From germline, CDR1 is LNHDA and CDR2 SQIVND (reference sequence). Trimming removed 4 bases from V and 4 bases from J, with 16 bases in between. CDR3 loop: CASSSLRTEGYGYTF. CDR3 bases: TGTGCCAGTAGTAGCCTCCGGACAGAGGGCTATGGCTACACCTTC.

This clone was seen more than once but under ten times. The rearrangement links TRBV27 to TRBJ2-5; D may be TRBD1 (5 bases). V was shortened by 5 bases and J by 4 bases, with 14 bases between the two germline ends. CDR1 is MNHEY, CDR2 SMNVEV, per germline (reference sequence). The CDR3 is made up of 14 amino acids. CDR3 sequence: CASSPNDRPETQYF. The CDR3 region has the DNA TGTGCCAGCAGTCCCAACGACAGACCAGAGACCCAGTACTTC.

V usage is TRBV11-2 and J usage is TRBJ2-3; 7 bases match TRBD2. V shed 4 bases and J 6 bases; nucleotides not matched to a gene: 10. Germline V lookup: CDR1 SGHAT, CDR2 FQNNGV. The CDR3 totals 15 residues. The chain's CDR3 is CASSSGGPFGDTQYF. CDR3 nucleotide sequence: TGTGCCAGCAGCTCGGGAGGCCCGTTTGGCGATACGCAGTATTTT.

This chain connects TRBV19 to TRBJ1-2; the D gene is possibly TRBD1 (5 bases). The CDR3 is made up of 13 amino acids. V dropped 3 bases and J dropped 5 bases, with 10 bases sitting between them. Per germline, CDR1 LNHDA and CDR2 SQIVND (reference sequence). As DNA, the CDR3 is TGTGCCAGTAGTATGGGGCGGTTATATGGCTACACCTTC. It is translated as CASSMGRLYGYTF.

This clone was seen once. This chain uses TRBV5-4 with TRBJ2-7; 9 nucleotides align to TRBD1. CDR1 SGHNT and CDR2 YYREEE come from the germline V gene (reference sequence). J lost 5 bases, V lost 4 bases, and 10 bases had no gene match. The CDR3 has 15 amino acids. CDR3 sequence (DNA): TGTGCCAGCAGCCGACCGGGACAGGGTGAACACGAGCAGTACTTC. Translating gives CASSRPGQGEHEQYF.

This clone has a handful of counts. This rearrangement joins TRBV28 to TRBJ1-2, with unresolved D. The V gene lost 6 bases and the J gene lost 2 bases, with 7 bases spanning the gap. The CDR3 spans 12 residues. CDR1 and CDR2 (germline): MDHEN, SYDVKM. In nucleotides, the CDR3 is TGTGCCAGCAGACCCGGGAACTATGGCTACACCTTC. Protein sequence: CASRPGNYGYTF.

The chain employs TRBV30 and TRBJ1-6; D is ambiguous. The CDR3 runs 11 residues. The ends were cut back, 7 bases at V and 14 bases at J, with 15 bases in the middle. Germline lookup yields CDR1 GTSNPN and CDR2 SVGIG (reference sequence). CDR3 sequence: CALKAGFSLHF. The CDR3 DNA reads TGTGCCTTGAAGGCGGGTTTTTCCCTCCACTTT.

The CDR3 region has the DNA TGTGCCAGCAGCACCCTGACAGGGAGCGAAGCTTTCTTT. Its protein is CASSTLTGSEAFF. The chain has TRBV9 and TRBJ1-1, with 7 bases identical to TRBD1. The V gene's germline CDR1 is SGDLS and CDR2 YYNGEE. There are 13 residues in the CDR3. With 4 bases clipped from V and 8 bases from J, the junction kept 8 bases outside the gene matches.

The chain recombines TRBV14 with TRBJ1-1, with 10 bases aligning to TRBD1. The CDR3 is 16 residues long. J gave up 5 bases and V 2 bases, and 8 bases lay outside the gene matches. The germline V gene has CDR1 SGHDN and CDR2 FVKESK. In nucleotides, the CDR3 is TGTGCCAGCAGCCAACGGGACAGGGGTTTTAGGACTGAAGCTTTCTTT. Translating it yields CASSQRDRGFRTEAFF. The variable domain in full, completed from reference TRBV14 and TRBJ1-1, reads EAGVTQFPSHSVIEKGQTVTLRCDPISGHDNLYWYRRVMGKEIKFLLHFVKESKQDESGMPNNRFLAERTGGTYSTLKVQPAELEDSGVYFCASSQRDRGFRTEAFFGQGTRLTVV.

CDR3 in DNA: TGTGCCAGCGGTATGACAGGGCTCAAGTCCGAGCAGTACTTC. Translating gives CASGMTGLKSEQYF. The chain links TRBV7-9 to TRBJ2-7, with 7 bases lining up with TRBD1. This CDR3 has 14 amino acids. The ends lost 8 bases at V and 6 bases at J; junction bases unmatched: 13. Per germline, CDR1 SEHNR and CDR2 FQNEAQ (reference sequence). Complete variable domain (other parts from reference TRBV7-9 and TRBJ2-7): DTGVSQNPRHKITKRGQNVTFRCDPISEHNRLYWYRQTLGQGPEFLTYFQNEAQLEKSRLLSDRFSAERPKGSFSTLEIQRTEQGDSAMYLCASGMTGLKSEQYFGPGTRLTVT.

The chain employs TRBV28 and TRBJ1-3, with 7 bases fitting TRBD1. The CDR3 is 13 residues long. Looked up from germline, CDR1 is MDHEN and CDR2 is SYDVKM. Trimming took 3 bases from V and 7 from J; bases not matched to a gene: 3. CDR3 bases: TGTGCCAGCAGTTTTGTCAGGGGGAACACCATATATTTT. It specifies CASSFVRGNTIYF. Full variable domain (remainder filled in from reference TRBV28 and TRBJ1-3): DVKVTQSSRYLVKRTGEKVFLECVQDMDHENMFWYRQDPGLGLRLIYFSYDVKMKEKGDIPEGYSVSREKKERFSLILESASTNQTSMYLCASSFVRGNTIYFGEGSWLTVV.